The T cell receptor (beta chain) under discussion was sequenced for a study of Tregs in tolerant kidney transplant recipients. Whole-study findings and limits: Activated donor B cell expansion appeared to reveal the most relevant donor-specific TCRbeta repertoire. No direct test of biological reproducibility was done here. Findings come from small patient numbers and require larger validation.

A remark on this clone: Its antigen is unidentified.

The CDR3 runs 13 residues. V lost 5 bases and J lost 1, with 8 bases in between. CDR1 LNHDA and CDR2 SQIVND come from the germline V gene (reference sequence). Libraries were prepared by immunoSEQ multiplex PCR; TCRdb keeps only in-frame clonotypes and omits some of them. The sample has roughly 120,000 clones; 92% are singletons. The sequenced sample consisted of CD4+ T cells from blood. This chain uses TRBV19 with TRBJ1-1; tentatively, D is TRBD1 (5 bases). The receptor was isolated from a human donor in good health. The CDR3 sequence: CASSATGNTEAFF. The DNA of the CDR3 is TGTGCCAGTAGTGCCACAGGGAACACTGAAGCTTTCTTT.